This record looks at one T cell receptor beta chain sequence and its context. Its target is unknown. This sample stems from a study of brain T cells in children with intractable seizures. Germline values: CDR1 SNHLY, CDR2 FYNNEI. The CDR3 is 13 amino acids. V lost 10 bases and J lost 5; bases outside the gene matches: 8. Assay used: immunoSEQ multiplex PCR; TCRdb lists only in-frame clones, some missing. The sample holds around 340,000 clones, about 93% seen once. This sample's time point: blood from clinic visit 5 months post-surgery; TSC patient then seizure free. Sequencing was limited to surgery cases with top T cell transcript signatures in brain tissue. Patients received at least one anti-epileptic drug before surgery. Study-wide results and limits: HCMV serostatus was not known, and viral specificity came from CDR3 similarity only. Clones missing pre-surgery may reflect undersampling of that blood sample.

The rearrangement uses TRBV2 and TRBJ2-7, with 10 bases matching TRBD1. The sample consisted of peripheral blood, taken 5 to 6 months after surgery. This TCR derives from a boy younger than two with tuberous sclerosis and intractable seizures. DNA for the CDR3: TGTGCCACCAACCGGGACAGGGGCGACGAGCAGTACTTC. Translation: CATNRDRGDEQYF.